This T cell receptor beta chain was obtained from a study of T cell repertoires in ileal Crohn's disease. Per sample, about 480 nanograms of biopsy DNA were TCRB immunosequenced. Repertoires were generated with immunoSEQ multiplex PCR, while TCRdb's copy carries only in-frame clones and drops some. The data show 13,000 to 15,000 clones, 70% to 85% seen once. Germline CDR1 reads SGHAT; CDR2 reads FQNNGV. This CDR3 contains 16 residues. V lost 2 bases to trimming and J lost 1 base; unmatched junction nucleotides: 5. As regards this clone: The antigen is undetermined.

Study conclusions and caveats: All patients with clonality above 26.8% had endoscopic recurrence.

V and J are TRBV11-2 and TRBJ2-5; the match to TRBD2 covers 9 bases. This receptor was obtained from an adult with Crohn's disease. The source material was ileal tissue. CDR3 bases: TGTGCCAGCAGCTTACGAAATAGCGGGAGCCAAGAGACCCAGTACTTC. Its translation: CASSLRNSGSQETQYF.